These 6 T cell receptor beta chains share one sample of origin, sequenced in a study of Ad26.COV2.S vaccination and SARS-CoV-2 variants. Specified treatment: around 19 received Ad26.COV2.S at low or high dose, single or two shots; roughly 5 received placebo; per-sample allocation not given. All samples were drawn on day 63, counting from the first vaccine or placebo injection. Produced via immunoSEQ multiplex PCR; TCRdb's table is partial and in-frame only. The sample lists hundreds of thousands of clones, roughly 90% occurring once. Sequencing used peripheral blood, obtained in a trial of Ad26.COV2.S vaccine versus placebo. The receptor set was obtained from a person aged 18-60 years who received the Ad26.COV2.S COVID-19 vaccine or a placebo.

The J gene is TRBJ2-1, the V gene TRBV2, with TRBD2 matching 9 bases. The J segment lost 4 bases and the V segment lost 6 bases, leaving 4 bases of the junction unmatched. Germline lookup yields CDR1 SNHLY and CDR2 FYNNEI. The CDR3 has 14 residues. The CDR3 nucleotides are TGTGCCAGCAGCACTAGCGGGTGGTACAATGAGCAGTTCTTC. Amino acid sequence: CASSTSGWYNEQFF.

The V gene is TRBV19, the J gene TRBJ2-6, with TRBD1 matching over 9 bases. The J segment lost 1 base and the V segment lost 6 bases, leaving 1 base of the junction unmatched. The germline CDR1 and CDR2 sequences are LNHDA and SQIVND (reference sequence). The CDR3 has 15 amino acids. In DNA form, the CDR3 reads TGTGCCAGTAGGGGGACAGGGTCTGGGGCCAACGTCCTGACTTTC. This encodes CASRGTGSGANVLTF.

The rearrangement links TRBV11-2 to TRBJ1-2; D perhaps matches TRBD1 (6 bases). Germline lookup yields CDR1 SGHAT and CDR2 FQNNGV. The CDR3 runs to 16 residues. V shed 6 bases and J shed 1 base, with 18 bases lying between them. The CDR3 loop is CASSARVGTFNYGYTF. The CDR3 bases are TGTGCCAGCAGTGCCAGGGTAGGGACATTTAACTATGGCTACACCTTC.

This clone has more than one count but fewer than ten. The chain recombines TRBV25-1 with TRBJ1-6, with a weak D call TRBD1 (5 bases). The V gene's germline CDR1 is MGHDK and CDR2 SYGVNS. This CDR3 has 14 amino acids. V lost 1 base and J 7 bases, leaving 8 bases between the germline ends. The CDR3, as DNA: TGTGCCAGCAGTGAATTCAGGGAAAATTCACCCCTCCACTTT. Its translation: CASSEFRENSPLHF.

V gene TRBV20-1 combines with J gene TRBJ2-1, with a possible D match to TRBD2 (7 bases). CDR1 DFQATT and CDR2 SNEGSKA come from the germline V gene (reference sequence). The CDR3 covers 15 residues. With 3 bases removed from V and 6 bases from J, the gap between germline ends came to 18 bases. CDR3 protein: CSASALFGGRNEQFF. CDR3 DNA: TGCAGTGCTAGTGCCCTTTTCGGGGGGCGCAATGAGCAGTTCTTC.

The chain has TRBV18 and TRBJ1-4; a weak D match, TRBD1 (6 bases). CDR3 length: 16 amino acids. Trimming removed 6 bases at V and 5 bases at J, with 19 bases between. Germline V gene lookup returns CDR1 KGHSH and CDR2 LQKENI. CDR3 in DNA: TGTGCCAGCTCTCGATTGAGCAGGGGAGGGAATGAAAAACTGTTTTTT. Its protein product is CASSRLSRGGNEKLFF. The variable domain in full, completed from reference TRBV18 and TRBJ1-4, reads NAGVMQNPRHLVRRRGQEARLRCSPMKGHSHVYWYRQLPEEGLKFMVYLQKENIIDESGMPKERFSAEFPKEGPSILRIQQVVRGDSAAYFCASSRLSRGGNEKLFFGSGTQLSVL.